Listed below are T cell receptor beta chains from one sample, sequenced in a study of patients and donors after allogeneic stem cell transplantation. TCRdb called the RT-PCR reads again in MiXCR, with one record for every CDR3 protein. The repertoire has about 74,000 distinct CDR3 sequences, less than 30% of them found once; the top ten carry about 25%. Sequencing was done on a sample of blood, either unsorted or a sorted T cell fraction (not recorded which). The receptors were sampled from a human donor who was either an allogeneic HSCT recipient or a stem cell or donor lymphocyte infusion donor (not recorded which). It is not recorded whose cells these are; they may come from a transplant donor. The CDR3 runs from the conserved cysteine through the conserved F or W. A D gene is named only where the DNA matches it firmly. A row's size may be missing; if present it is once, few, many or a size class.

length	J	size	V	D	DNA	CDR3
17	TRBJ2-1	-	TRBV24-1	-	TGTGCCACCAGTGATTTGGGGGACTCTAGAGCGTACAATGAGCAGTTCTTC	CATSDLGDSRAYNEQFF
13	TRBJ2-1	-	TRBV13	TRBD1	TGTGCCAGCAGCTCGGACAGGGGGCATGAGCAGTTCTTC	CASSSDRGHEQFF
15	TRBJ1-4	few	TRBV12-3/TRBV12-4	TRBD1	TGTGCCAGCAGCCCAGGGACAGGGGGGGGTGAAAAACTGTTTTTT	CASSPGTGGGEKLFF
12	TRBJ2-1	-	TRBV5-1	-	TGCGCCAGCAGCTTGTTAGCCCCCGAGCAGTTCTTC	CASSLLAPEQFF
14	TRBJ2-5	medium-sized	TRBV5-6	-	TGTGCCAGCAGCTCCCAAAGTAGGCAAGAGACCCAGTACTTC	CASSSQSRQETQYF
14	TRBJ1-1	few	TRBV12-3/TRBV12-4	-	TGTGCCAGCAGTATTGGACAGTCGAACACTGAAGCTTTCTTT	CASSIGQSNTEAFF
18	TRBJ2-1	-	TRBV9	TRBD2	TGTGCCAGCAGCGTAGATCAAGGGCTAGCGGGAGCTTACAATGAGCAGTTCTTC	CASSVDQGLAGAYNEQFF
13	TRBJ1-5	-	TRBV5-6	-	TGTGCCAGCAGCTTTGGAGTAGGGCAGCCCCAGCATTTT	CASSFGVGQPQHF
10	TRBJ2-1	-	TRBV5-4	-	TGTGCCAGCAGCTTCAATGAGCAGTTCTTC	CASSFNEQFF
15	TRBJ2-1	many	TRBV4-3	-	TGCGCCAGCAGCCAAGATTCGTACACTTACCGGGAGCAGTTCTTC	CASSQDSYTYREQFF
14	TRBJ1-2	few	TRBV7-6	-	TGTGCCAGCAGCTTAAATAGGGGCATCTATGGCTACACCTTC	CASSLNRGIYGYTF